The 13 T cell receptor beta chains given below trace back to one sample, sequenced in a study of vaccination and CD4 T cells after COVID-19. Specified treatment: roughly 10-day PBMC culture with coronavirus spike peptide pools or control peptides (ViraFEST assay). Cultured CD4+ T-cell DNA underwent Oncomine TCR Beta short-read sequencing. TCRdb reanalysed the PCR reads using MiXCR and keeps one entry per CDR3 protein. The repertoire holds some 9,100 distinct CDR3 sequences, roughly 64% seen once, with roughly 25% in the top ten. Their antigen targets remain unknown. Sequenced: CD4+ T cells from blood, cultured in vitro. The receptors shown here come from a human donor who had recovered from COVID-19.

This clonotype was seen more than once but under ten times. The V call is TRBV20-1, the J call TRBJ1-6, with unresolved D. This CDR3 has 12 amino acids. In germline, CDR1 is DFQATT, CDR2 SNEGSKA (reference sequence). V was pared by 6 bases and J by 7 bases, with 10 bases between. The CDR3 reads CSAPLGNSPLHF. CDR3 DNA: TGCAGTGCCCCGCTAGGCAATTCACCCCTCCACTTT.

This clonotype was observed once. The chain couples TRBV7-3 to TRBJ1-1; D is uncertain. The CDR3 sequence is 15 residues long. Germline V CDR1 and CDR2: SGHTA, FQGTGA. Trimming left V 3 bases short and J 1 base short, with 12 bases between. This chain's CDR3 is CASSFSGRKNTEAFF. CDR3 nucleotides: TGTGCCAGCAGCTTCTCCGGACGGAAGAACACTGAAGCTTTCTTT.

The chain employs TRBV18 and TRBJ1-1, with 9 bases aligning to TRBD1. With 3 bases clipped from V and 3 bases from J, the junction kept 2 bases outside the gene matches. This CDR3 is built from 14 residues. Germline values: CDR1 KGHSH, CDR2 LQKENI. CDR3 nucleotides: TGTGCCAGCTCACCGGACAGGGGCGACACTGAAGCTTTCTTT. Encoded protein: CASSPDRGDTEAFF.

The genes are TRBV19 and TRBJ1-1, with a possible D match to TRBD1 (6 bases). This CDR3 is built from 14 residues. Germline CDR1 reads LNHDA; CDR2 reads SQIVND (reference sequence). Trimming cost V 9 bases and J 5 bases, with 19 bases left between them. The CDR3 bases are TGTGCCAGCGAAATGGGAGGGAGGGGGACTGAAGCTTTCTTT. Amino acid sequence: CASEMGGRGTEAFF. The full variable domain, its missing parts supplied by reference TRBV19 and TRBJ1-1, is DGGITQSPKYLFRKEGQNVTLSCEQNLNHDAMYWYRQDPGQGLRLIYYSQIVNDFQKGDIAEGYSVSREKKESFPLTVTSAQKNPTAFYLCASEMGGRGTEAFFGQGTRLTVV.

The chain has TRBV28 and TRBJ1-1; 7 positions match TRBD1. The trim removed 6 bases at V and 10 bases at J, leaving 14 bases unmatched. This CDR3 contains 14 residues. In germline, CDR1 is MDHEN, CDR2 SYDVKM. The CDR3 nucleotides are TGTGCCAGCAGCTCACAGGGGAGCTTGCGAGGAGCTTTCTTT. Its protein is CASSSQGSLRGAFF.

The rearrangement joins TRBV6-5 to TRBJ1-6; possibly TRBD1 for D (6 bases). Trimming took off 4 bases at V and 8 bases at J, with 12 bases between the two ends. The germline gives CDR1 MNHEY, CDR2 SVGAGI. The CDR3 contains 14 residues. DNA for the CDR3: TGTGCCAGCAGTTCAACAGGGTTTGATTCACCCCTCCACTTT. As protein: CASSSTGFDSPLHF.

The rearrangement links TRBV2 to TRBJ1-6; unclear D gene. Germline V lookup: CDR1 SNHLY, CDR2 FYNNEI. V lost 8 bases to trimming and J lost 7 bases, with 12 bases between them. The CDR3 contains 13 residues. CDR3 nucleotides: TGTGCCAGCTGTACCGCAGCCAATTCACCCCTCCACTTT. It encodes CASCTAANSPLHF.

The rearrangement links TRBV7-3 to TRBJ2-3; TRBD2 agrees at 10 bases. The CDR3 totals 15 residues. In germline, CDR1 is SGHTA, CDR2 FQGTGA. The ends lost 6 bases at V and 3 bases at J; junction bases unmatched: 6. The CDR3 loop reads CASRRPGLATDTQYF. The CDR3 bases are TGTGCCAGCAGGCGCCCGGGACTAGCGACAGATACGCAGTATTTT.

The rearrangement links TRBV7-2 to TRBJ2-2; perhaps TRBD2 as D (6 bases). Germline V gene sequence: CDR1 SGHTA, CDR2 FQGNSA. The length of the CDR3 is 15 residues. Trimming took 5 bases from V and 7 from J, leaving 17 bases between them. This CDR3 is CASSRISGLSGELFF. The CDR3 bases are TGTGCCAGCAGCCGAATCTCGGGACTTAGCGGGGAGCTGTTTTTT. The whole variable domain, filled in from reference TRBV7-2 and TRBJ2-2, reads GAGVSQSPSNKVTEKGKDVELRCDPISGHTALYWYRQSLGQGLEFLIYFQGNSAPDKSGLPSDRFSAERTGGSVSTLTIQRTQQEDSAVYLCASSRISGLSGELFFGEGSRLTVL.

The table lists this clonotype with a few counts. The V call is TRBV20-1, the J call TRBJ2-2; TRBD1 matches at 7 bases. The CDR3 contains 15 residues. Trimming took 0 bases from V and 4 from J; bases not matched to a gene: 5. Germline values: CDR1 DFQATT, CDR2 SNEGSKA (reference sequence). Here the CDR3 reads CSARDLKGATGELFF. CDR3 nucleotides: TGCAGTGCTAGAGATCTGAAGGGGGCCACCGGGGAGCTGTTTTTT.

This chain links TRBV6-1 with TRBJ1-6, with TRBD1 matching 8 bases. Trimming cost V 6 bases and J 6 bases; bases outside gene matches: 13. The length of the CDR3 is 17 residues. CDR1 and CDR2 from the germline V gene are MNHNS and SASEGT. The CDR3 DNA follows: TGTGCCAGCAGAAGGTCCGGGACAGGAGGCGGTAATTCACCCCTCCACTTT. Protein sequence: CASRRSGTGGGNSPLHF.

This clonotype is categorized as medium-sized. The chain employs TRBV6-1 and TRBJ2-1; possible D gene TRBD1, 6 bases. Trimming removed 7 bases at V and 4 bases at J, with 26 bases between. The length of the CDR3 is 18 residues. The germline gives CDR1 MNHNS, CDR2 SASEGT. CDR3 DNA sequence: TGTGCCAGCATTCGGGGCAGGGGATTATCAAGATCTTACAATGAGCAGTTCTTC. Translating it yields CASIRGRGLSRSYNEQFF.

This chain links TRBV7-3 with TRBJ1-1; D perhaps matches TRBD1 (6 bases). The CDR3 contains 14 residues. The germline V gene encodes CDR1 SGHTA and CDR2 FQGTGA. The V end lost 5 bases, the J end lost 2 bases, and 12 bases lay between the germline ends. The CDR3 here is CASSATGGNTEAFF. CDR3 DNA sequence: TGTGCCAGCAGCGCGACAGGAGGAAACACTGAAGCTTTCTTT.